The entry that follows covers one T cell receptor beta chain sequence. Its specific antigen is unknown. Within one base of it there is no much larger clone, and no base qualities were kept. CD8 naive samples were obtained by positive selection for CCR7 among CD45RO-negative cells, yielding a CD45RA+CCR7+ population from which TemRA cells were excluded. Donors were healthy HIV-negative adults with no recently reported acute infections or vaccinations. Every donor was a Caucasian adult living in Nashville, Tennessee, USA. After blood collection by leukapheresis, PBMCs were isolated using Ficoll-Histopaque density gradient centrifugation and then cryopreserved in the vapor phase of liquid nitrogen. Purity and quantity of every magnetically sorted T cell population were checked by analytical flow cytometry. Genomic DNA was isolated from each sorted fraction and quantified by UV absorbance on a Nanodrop 2000c.

Relative to germline, V is missing 2 bases and J is missing 3 bases, with 3 bases of the junction outside any gene match. As encoded in the germline V gene, CDR1 is SGHVS while CDR2 is FQNEAQ. The CDR3 covers 15 residues, taking in both the cysteine and the phenylalanine. The retained sequence is limited to the CDR3, 45 bases, with the frame set at the first base. Using the deep immunoSEQ assay, TCR CDR3 regions were amplified from genomic DNA by multiplex PCR. Extracted genomic DNA from each cell subset was distributed evenly across all wells of several immunoSEQ 96-well plates, and each plate was treated as a replicate. Each replicate PCR for sorted subsets received roughly 0.2 ug genomic DNA, equal to about 29,000 T cell genomes. Purified libraries were quantified with a Qubit 3.0 fluorometer, sized on a Bioanalyzer 2100, and re-quantified with the KAPA Library Quantification kit. Every immunoSEQ 96-well plate was sequenced on a dedicated single-read 150-cycle Illumina NextSeq 550 flow cell. The original pipeline was this. Because only junctional sequences without quality scores were contained in the immunoSEQ output, filtering matching that applied to full-length reads could not be performed. Sequences were annotated with PyIR, a Python wrapper for IgBLAST v1.9, and V/J genes and CDR3 were assigned using IMGT germline references. Any read was removed if the V/J assignment was weak (E-value above 1e-6), the CDR3 was missing, or the read contained stop codons, out-of-frame junctions, or ambiguous translated residues. A V3J clonotype was defined by an identical inferred V gene, J gene, and CDR3 amino acid sequence. Percentage overlap between repertoires was calculated by dividing the number of shared unique clonotypes by the size of the smaller repertoire. Richness of each repertoire was evaluated using RTK rarefaction, the Chao1 estimator, and Recon v2.1 estimates of unobserved clonotypes. Generation probabilities for all TCRbeta clonotypes obtained by the gDNA method from a handful of donors were computed using OLGA. TCRdb mirrors the immuneACCESS table, restricted to in-frame sequences. Some clones are absent from its copies; in checked studies, under half trace to an unresolved V gene, and the reason for the others is unknown. V and J calls plus clone size are reproduced from that table; the DNA served to infer D and trimming. The sample includes 2 million or so clones, with roughly 94% observed a single time. Roughly 1% of the sample is in the top ten clones.

These data come from a study of shared clonotypes between healthy human individuals (dated by TCRdb to about 2020). Background on the whole study: A few men and two women, aged 18 to 49 years, made up the cohort. Per donor, three plates each were used for CD4 naive and CD4 memory, two for CD8 naive, and one for CD8 memory. Blood TCR repertoires of about five healthy adults were deeply sequenced to estimate repertoire size and the extent of clonotype sharing between individuals. To increase sequencing depth and limit assay-specific biases, different laboratories used diverse techniques to prepare libraries and sequence TCR repertoires. Between about 0.8 and 9 billion PBMCs per donor were obtained by leukapheresis. The full study reports these points: Clonotypes shared by all four sorted-subset donors showed higher generation probabilities than non-shared clonotypes. Because the study included a small number of donors, the genetic and exposure-history diversity represented was limited. About 4.5% of naive CD4, 3.5% of naive CD8, 2.3% of memory CD4, and 0.4% of memory CD8 clonotypes were shared across a few donors. Naive subsets generally had larger estimated clonotype richness than memory subsets did. Incomplete sequencing was indicated by rarefaction of sorted-subset datasets, despite the large sequencing depth. Only blood was sampled, and tissue TCR repertoires likely differ from those in blood. Pairwise subsampling led to the expectation that sequencing depth would affect the degree of clonotype sharing among donors.

The rearranged chain carries TRBV7-8 and TRBJ1-4, and TRBD1 aligns with 7 junction nucleotides. What was sequenced was naive CD8+ T cells sorted from blood. What this sample's cell subset or site label stands for: CD45RA+CCR7+. This clonotype was obtained from a man between 18 and 29 years old in good health. The CDR3 reads CASSLTQGANEKLFF. The sequenced DNA is TGTGCCAGCAGCTTAACGCAGGGGGCTAATGAAAAACTGTTTTTT. The full variable domain, completed from the reference TRBV7-8 and TRBJ1-4 proteins outside the CDR3, reads GAGVSQSPRYKVAKRGQDVALRCDPISGHVSLFWYQQALGQGPEFLTYFQNEAQLDKSGLPSDRFFAERPEGSVSTLKIQRTQQEDSAVYLCASSLTQGANEKLFFGSGTQLSVL.